This T cell receptor beta chain was documented in a study of OX40 agonist ivuxolimab in advanced cancers. Study background: The study treated patients with ivuxolimab, an agonistic anti-OX40 (CD134) antibody.

Trimming took 5 bases from V and 4 from J, leaving 3 bases between them. Germline V gene lookup returns CDR1 LNHDA and CDR2 SQIVND (reference sequence). This CDR3 comprises 11 residues. Profiling relied on immunoSEQ multiplex PCR, and the TCRdb table lists in-frame clones only, not all of them. The data hold some 42,000 clones, with more than 70% observed a single time. The chain links TRBV19 to TRBJ1-5; D unresolved. This specimen consisted of CD4+ or CD8+ T cells sorted from blood, obtained in a trial of the OX40 agonist ivuxolimab. The sequence was collected from an adult with an advanced solid tumor such as melanoma, head and neck, liver or kidney cancer. The CDR3 loop is CASSQNQPQHF. DNA of the CDR3: TGTGCCAGTAGTCAAAATCAGCCCCAGCATTTT.